Following are 19 T cell receptor beta chains from one sample sequenced in a study of cytomegalovirus exposure and HLA in healthy donors. Profiling relied on immunoSEQ multiplex PCR, and the TCRdb table lists in-frame clones only, not all of them. The table has more than 60,000 clones, around 88% seen once. Sequencing was done on a sample of PBMCs. These receptors were taken from a woman aged 18-29 years in good health and CMV-seronegative.

This clone has more than one count but fewer than ten. The V and J genes are TRBV9 and TRBJ1-2; D is unclear. V lost 2 bases and J 8 bases, leaving 13 bases between the germline ends. The germline CDR1 and CDR2 sequences are SGDLS and YYNGEE. The length of the CDR3 is 13 residues. The CDR3 loop is CASSVGGSQGYTF. The DNA of the CDR3 is TGTGCCAGCAGCGTGGGAGGATCCCAGGGCTACACCTTC.

The count of this clone is one. This sequence joins TRBV10-2 and TRBJ2-4; TRBD1 agrees at 10 bases. The germline CDR1 and CDR2 sequences are WSHSY and SAAADI. The CDR3 totals 16 residues. Trimming cost V 6 bases and J 3 bases; bases outside gene matches: 8. The CDR3 region has the DNA TGCGCCAGCAGCGAGACAGGGGGCTTTGACAAAAACATTCAGTACTTC. Its translation: CASSETGGFDKNIQYF.

V and J are TRBV4-3 and TRBJ1-2; 8 nucleotides line up with TRBD1. The germline CDR1 and CDR2 sequences are LGHNA and YSLEER. CDR3 length: 13 residues. V shed 4 bases, J shed 4 bases, and the junction held 2 bases outside the gene matches. CDR3 loop: CASSRGQGYGYTF. CDR3 DNA: TGCGCCAGCAGCCGCGGACAGGGCTATGGCTACACCTTC.

The chain links TRBV5-1 to TRBJ2-7, with D perhaps TRBD1 (5 bases). Germline V CDR1 and CDR2: SGHRS, YFSETQ. V was trimmed by 6 bases and J by 3 bases, leaving 16 bases between them. CDR3 length equals 14 residues. Written as DNA, the CDR3 is TGCGCCAGCAAGTCTGGGGCTACCTACTACGAGCAGTACTTC. Translation gives CASKSGATYYEQYF. Using reference TRBV5-1 and TRBJ2-7 for the parts outside the CDR3, the full variable domain is KAGVTQTPRYLIKTRGQQVTLSCSPISGHRSVSWYQQTPGQGLQFLFEYFSETQRNKGNFPGRFSGRQFSNSRSEMNVSTLELGDSALYLCASKSGATYYEQYFGPGTRLTVT.

This chain connects TRBV6-6 to TRBJ2-5; 8 bases align to TRBD2. Germline V gene sequence: CDR1 MNHNY, CDR2 SVGAGI (reference sequence). The CDR3 runs to 15 residues. V shed 4 bases, J shed 5 bases, and the junction held 9 bases outside the gene matches. The CDR3 loop reads CASSSSGLAIETQYF. In DNA, the CDR3 is TGTGCCAGCAGTTCCTCCGGACTAGCAATCGAGACCCAGTACTTC.

The rearrangement joins TRBV2 to TRBJ1-3; D is possibly TRBD1 (5 bases). Germline V gene lookup returns CDR1 SNHLY and CDR2 FYNNEI. This CDR3 has 13 amino acids. V gave up 5 bases and J gave up 2 bases, with 7 bases separating them. The CDR3 here is CASSQGTGNTIYF. For the CDR3, the DNA is TGTGCCAGCAGTCAGGGAACTGGAAACACCATATATTTT.

This clone was observed once. The rearrangement links TRBV27 to TRBJ2-5; D may be TRBD2 (7 bases). The CDR3 runs 15 residues. CDR1 and CDR2 (germline): MNHEY, SMNVEV (reference sequence). With 8 bases removed from V and 2 bases from J, the gap between germline ends came to 18 bases. CDR3 coding DNA: TGTGCCAGCCAGTACAGGGAGGGCAATCAAGAGACCCAGTACTTC. Encoded protein: CASQYREGNQETQYF.

This chain connects TRBV30 to TRBJ2-1; tentatively, D is TRBD2 (6 bases). V shed 3 bases and J shed 8 bases, with 20 bases lying between them. The CDR3 is 15 amino acids. CDR1 is GTSNPN and CDR2 is SVGIG in the germline V gene (reference sequence). The CDR3 DNA reads as TGTGCCTGGAGCGCCGGGAGTTATTATTTCGATGAGCAGTTCTTC. Translation gives CAWSAGSYYFDEQFF.

V and J are TRBV6-6 and TRBJ1-5; D might be TRBD1 (5 bases). This CDR3 is 14 amino acids long. The germline V gene encodes CDR1 MNHNY and CDR2 SVGAGI (reference sequence). V lost 4 bases to trimming and J lost 3 bases, with 10 bases between them. CDR3 DNA: TGTGCCAGCAGTTTCGAGACAGACAATCAGCCCCAGCATTTT. Its translation: CASSFETDNQPQHF.

The CDR3 nucleotides are TGCGCCAGCAGCTTGGAGTTTGCGGGTGAGGGCTACACCTTC. Translating gives CASSLEFAGEGYTF. J is TRBJ1-2 and V is TRBV5-1; the D is unclear. CDR1 and CDR2 (germline): SGHRS, YFSETQ. The CDR3 has 14 residues. V gave up 0 bases and J gave up 8 bases, with 14 bases separating them.

This rearrangement joins TRBV28 to TRBJ1-5; TRBD1 agrees at 7 bases. Germline assignment: CDR1 MDHEN and CDR2 SYDVKM. This CDR3 has 15 residues. V shed 3 bases, J shed 10 bases, and the junction held 12 bases outside the gene matches. The CDR3 loop is CASSFGDSTLRPQHF. The CDR3 DNA is TGTGCCAGCAGTTTCGGGGACAGTACATTGAGACCCCAGCATTTT.

This rearrangement joins TRBV28 to TRBJ2-5, with 10 bases aligning to TRBD1. Unmatched junction bases numbered 3, after V lost 0 bases and J lost 5 bases. There are 15 residues in the CDR3. Germline CDR1 is MDHEN and CDR2 is SYDVKM. CDR3 loop: CASSLWTGGGETQYF. CDR3 bases: TGTGCCAGCAGTTTATGGACAGGGGGCGGGGAGACCCAGTACTTC. Filled out from reference TRBV28 and TRBJ2-5, the complete variable domain reads DVKVTQSSRYLVKRTGEKVFLECVQDMDHENMFWYRQDPGLGLRLIYFSYDVKMKEKGDIPEGYSVSREKKERFSLILESASTNQTSMYLCASSLWTGGGETQYFGPGTRLLVL.

This clone was observed a single time. This chain links TRBV5-1 with TRBJ1-2; 11 bases align to TRBD1. Per germline, CDR1 SGHRS and CDR2 YFSETQ. V shed 3 bases and J 5 bases; nucleotides not matched to a gene: 6. The CDR3 spans 15 residues. The CDR3 DNA sequence: TGCGCCAGCAGCTCCGGACAGGGGGCCGGGTATGGCTACACCTTC. Translating gives CASSSGQGAGYGYTF. Based on the CDR3 plus reference TRBV5-1 and TRBJ1-2, the full variable domain is KAGVTQTPRYLIKTRGQQVTLSCSPISGHRSVSWYQQTPGQGLQFLFEYFSETQRNKGNFPGRFSGRQFSNSRSEMNVSTLELGDSALYLCASSSGQGAGYGYTFGSGTRLTVV.

J is TRBJ1-1 and V is TRBV9, with D maybe TRBD1 (5 bases). Looked up from germline, CDR1 is SGDLS and CDR2 is YYNGEE. CDR3 size: 15 residues. V shed 0 bases and J shed 1 base, with 10 bases lying between them. The CDR3 DNA is TGTGCCAGCAGCGTAGGTCCCCAGGGGAACACTGAAGCTTTCTTT. Residues: CASSVGPQGNTEAFF.

This chain joins TRBV9 and TRBJ2-7; the match to TRBD2 covers 7 bases. CDR1 and CDR2 from the germline V gene are SGDLS and YYNGEE. The CDR3 is 15 amino acids. The J segment lost 3 bases and the V segment lost 4 bases, leaving 10 bases of the junction unmatched. The CDR3 spells CASSFRAGSDYEQYF. DNA for the CDR3: TGTGCCAGCAGCTTCCGAGCGGGAAGTGACTACGAGCAGTACTTC.

The chain has TRBV9 and TRBJ1-2, with D maybe TRBD1 (6 bases). The CDR3 loop spans 12 amino acids. Per germline, CDR1 SGDLS and CDR2 YYNGEE. Trimming pared 4 bases from V and 7 bases from J, leaving 11 bases between. The CDR3 DNA reads TGTGCCAGCAGCCCACACAGGGCTGGCTACACCTTC. Translating gives CASSPHRAGYTF.

CDR3 residues: CASSLDRGLTEAFF. The CDR3 DNA is TGTGCCAGCAGCTTGGACAGGGGGCTGACTGAAGCTTTCTTT. The J gene is TRBJ1-1, the V gene TRBV7-2; 11 bases are shared with TRBD1. The CDR3 consists of 14 residues. The V gene's germline CDR1 is SGHTA and CDR2 FQGNSA. V lost 3 bases to trimming and J lost 5 bases; unmatched junction nucleotides: 2.

V usage is TRBV9 and J usage is TRBJ1-2, with D perhaps matching TRBD1 (6 bases). Deletions cut 3 bases from V and 5 bases from J, with 11 bases between. CDR3 length: 13 residues. Germline-derived CDR1 and CDR2 are SGDLS and YYNGEE. CDR3 DNA sequence: TGTGCCAGCAGCGGACAGGTGTGGTATGGCTACACCTTC. Encoded protein: CASSGQVWYGYTF. Looking up the rest from reference TRBV9 and TRBJ1-2 gives the full variable domain: DSGVTQTPKHLITATGQRVTLRCSPRSGDLSVYWYQQSLDQGLQFLIQYYNGEERAKGNILERFSAQQFPDLHSELNLSSLELGDSALYFCASSGQVWYGYTFGSGTRLTVV.

The chain combines TRBV7-2 with TRBJ2-1; 13 bases are a match to TRBD2. Germline values: CDR1 SGHTA, CDR2 FQGNSA. The CDR3 length is 18 residues. With V trimmed by 0 bases and J by 6 bases, 8 bases remained unmatched. CDR3 bases: TGTGCCAGCAGCTTAGCGGTAACTGGACTAGCGGGGGTCAATGAGCAGTTCTTC. Translating it yields CASSLAVTGLAGVNEQFF.